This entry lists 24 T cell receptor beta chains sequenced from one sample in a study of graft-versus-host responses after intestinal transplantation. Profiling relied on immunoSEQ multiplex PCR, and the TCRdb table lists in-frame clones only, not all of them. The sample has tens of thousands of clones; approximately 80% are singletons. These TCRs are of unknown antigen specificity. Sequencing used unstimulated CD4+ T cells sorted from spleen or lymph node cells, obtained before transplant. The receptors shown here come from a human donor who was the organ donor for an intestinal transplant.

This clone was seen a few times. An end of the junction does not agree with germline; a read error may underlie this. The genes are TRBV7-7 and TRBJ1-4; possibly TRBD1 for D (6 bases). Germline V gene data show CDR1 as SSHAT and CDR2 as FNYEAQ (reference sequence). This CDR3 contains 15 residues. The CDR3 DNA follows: TGTGCTAGCAGCCTCACAGGGTCGACTAATGAAAAACTGTTTTTT. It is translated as CASSLTGSTNEKLFF. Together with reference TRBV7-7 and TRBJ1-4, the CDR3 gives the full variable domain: GAGVSQSPRYKVTKRGQDVTLRCDPISSHATLYWYQQALGQGPEFLTYFNYEAQPDKSGLPSDRFSAERPEGSISTLTIQRTEQRDSAMYRCASSLTGSTNEKLFFGSGTQLSVL.

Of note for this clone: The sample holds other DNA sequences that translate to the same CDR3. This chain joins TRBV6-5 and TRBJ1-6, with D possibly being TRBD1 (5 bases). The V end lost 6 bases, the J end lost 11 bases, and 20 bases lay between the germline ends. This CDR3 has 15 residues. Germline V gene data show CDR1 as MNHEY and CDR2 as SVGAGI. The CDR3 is CASSVQGQPLPPLHF. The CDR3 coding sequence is TGTGCCAGCAGCGTCCAAGGACAACCCCTCCCACCCCTCCACTTT.

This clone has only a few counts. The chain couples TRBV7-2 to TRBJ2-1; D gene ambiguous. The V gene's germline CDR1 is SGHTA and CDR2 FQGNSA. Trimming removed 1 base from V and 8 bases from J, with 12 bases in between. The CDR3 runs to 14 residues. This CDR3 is CASSLGQVGDEQFF. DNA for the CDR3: TGTGCCAGCAGCTTAGGGCAGGTCGGCGATGAGCAGTTCTTC.

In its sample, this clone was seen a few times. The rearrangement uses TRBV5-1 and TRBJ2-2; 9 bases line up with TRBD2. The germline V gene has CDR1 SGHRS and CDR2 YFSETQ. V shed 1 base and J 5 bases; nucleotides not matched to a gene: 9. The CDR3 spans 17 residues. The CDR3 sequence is CASSLRSGGQGTGELFF. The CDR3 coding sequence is TGCGCCAGCAGCTTGCGTAGCGGGGGCCAGGGGACCGGGGAGCTGTTTTTT.

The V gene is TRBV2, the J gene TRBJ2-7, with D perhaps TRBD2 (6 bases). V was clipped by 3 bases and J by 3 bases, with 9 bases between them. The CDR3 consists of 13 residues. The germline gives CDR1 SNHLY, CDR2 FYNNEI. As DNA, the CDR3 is TGTGCCAGCAGTGACGAGACTAGCTACGAGCAGTACGTC. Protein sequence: CASSDETSYEQYV.

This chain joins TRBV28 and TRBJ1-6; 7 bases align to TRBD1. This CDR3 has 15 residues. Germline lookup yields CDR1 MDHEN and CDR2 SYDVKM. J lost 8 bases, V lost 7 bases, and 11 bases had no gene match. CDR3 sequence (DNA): TGTGCCAGCATCCCCATCGACAGGGATCATTCACCCCTCCACTTT. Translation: CASIPIDRDHSPLHF.

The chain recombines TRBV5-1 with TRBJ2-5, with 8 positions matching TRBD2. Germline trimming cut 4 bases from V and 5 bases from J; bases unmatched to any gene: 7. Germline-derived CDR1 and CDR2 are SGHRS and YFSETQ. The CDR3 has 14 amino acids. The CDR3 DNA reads TGCGCCAGCAGCGCGGGGGGTGAGGTGGAGACCCAGTACTTC. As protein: CASSAGGEVETQYF.

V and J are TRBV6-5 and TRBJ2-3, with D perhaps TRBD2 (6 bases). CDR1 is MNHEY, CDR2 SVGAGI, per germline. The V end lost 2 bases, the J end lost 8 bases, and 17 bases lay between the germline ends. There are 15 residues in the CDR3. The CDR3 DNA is TGTGCCAGCAGTTACCGGGGCGGGGCCGCTACTACGCAGTATTTT. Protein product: CASSYRGGAATTQYF.

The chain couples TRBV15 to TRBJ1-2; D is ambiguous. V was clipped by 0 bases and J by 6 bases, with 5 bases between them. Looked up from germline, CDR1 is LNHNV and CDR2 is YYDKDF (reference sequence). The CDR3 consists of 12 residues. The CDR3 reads CATSRDLNGYTF. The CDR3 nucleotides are TGTGCCACCAGCAGAGATCTAAATGGCTACACCTTC.

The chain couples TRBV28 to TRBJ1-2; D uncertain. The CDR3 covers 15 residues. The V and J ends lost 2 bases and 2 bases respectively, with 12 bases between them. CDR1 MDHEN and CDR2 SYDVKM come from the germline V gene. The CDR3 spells CASSLAEGRNYGYTF. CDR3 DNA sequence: TGTGCCAGCAGTTTAGCGGAAGGGAGGAACTATGGCTACACCTTC.

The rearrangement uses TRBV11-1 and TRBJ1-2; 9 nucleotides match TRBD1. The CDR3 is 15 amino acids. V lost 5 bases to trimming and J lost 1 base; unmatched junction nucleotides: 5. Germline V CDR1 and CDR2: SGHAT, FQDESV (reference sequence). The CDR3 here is CASSPMDRGNYGYTF. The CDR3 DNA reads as TGTGCCAGCAGCCCAATGGACAGGGGTAACTATGGCTACACCTTC.

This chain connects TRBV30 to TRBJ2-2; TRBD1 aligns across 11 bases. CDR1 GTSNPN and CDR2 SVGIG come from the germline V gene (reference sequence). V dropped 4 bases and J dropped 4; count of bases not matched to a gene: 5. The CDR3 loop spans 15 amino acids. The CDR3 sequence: CAWIRTGGFTGELFF. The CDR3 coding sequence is TGTGCCTGGATCCGGACAGGGGGCTTCACCGGGGAGCTGTTTTTT.

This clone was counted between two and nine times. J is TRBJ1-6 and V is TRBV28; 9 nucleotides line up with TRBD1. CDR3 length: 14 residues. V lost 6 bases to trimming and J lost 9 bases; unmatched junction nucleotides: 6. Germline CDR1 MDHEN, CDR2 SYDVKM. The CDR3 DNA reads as TGTGCCAGCAGCGTGGGACAGGGCTCTTCACCCCTCCACTTT. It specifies CASSVGQGSSPLHF. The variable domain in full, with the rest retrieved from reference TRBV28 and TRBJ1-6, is DVKVTQSSRYLVKRTGEKVFLECVQDMDHENMFWYRQDPGLGLRLIYFSYDVKMKEKGDIPEGYSVSREKKERFSLILESASTNQTSMYLCASSVGQGSSPLHFGNGTRLTVT.

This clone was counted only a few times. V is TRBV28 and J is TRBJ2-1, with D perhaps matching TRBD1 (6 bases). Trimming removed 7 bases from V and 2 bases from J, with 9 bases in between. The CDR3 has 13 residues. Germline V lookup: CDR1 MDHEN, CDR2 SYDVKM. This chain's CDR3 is CASKGVPYNEQFF. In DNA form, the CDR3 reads TGTGCCAGCAAGGGGGTCCCCTACAATGAGCAGTTCTTC.

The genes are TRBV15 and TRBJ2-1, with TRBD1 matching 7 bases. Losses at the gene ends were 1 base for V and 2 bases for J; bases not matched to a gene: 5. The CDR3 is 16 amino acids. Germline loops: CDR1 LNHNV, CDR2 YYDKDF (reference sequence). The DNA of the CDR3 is TGTGCCACCAGCAGAGGGGACAGCCGGGCCTACAATGAGCAGTTCTTC. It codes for CATSRGDSRAYNEQFF.

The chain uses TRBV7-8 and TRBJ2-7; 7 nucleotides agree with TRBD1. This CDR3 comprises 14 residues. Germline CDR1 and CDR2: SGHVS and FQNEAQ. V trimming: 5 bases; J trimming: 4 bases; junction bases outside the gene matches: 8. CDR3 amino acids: CASSLRDRAYEQYV. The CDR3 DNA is TGTGCCAGCAGCCTCCGTGACAGGGCATACGAGCAGTACGTC.

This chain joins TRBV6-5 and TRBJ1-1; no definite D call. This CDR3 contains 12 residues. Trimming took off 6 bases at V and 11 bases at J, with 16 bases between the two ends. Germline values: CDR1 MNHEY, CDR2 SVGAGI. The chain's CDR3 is CASRDRLSWAFF. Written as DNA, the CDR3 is TGTGCCAGCAGAGACCGACTTTCCTGGGCTTTCTTT.

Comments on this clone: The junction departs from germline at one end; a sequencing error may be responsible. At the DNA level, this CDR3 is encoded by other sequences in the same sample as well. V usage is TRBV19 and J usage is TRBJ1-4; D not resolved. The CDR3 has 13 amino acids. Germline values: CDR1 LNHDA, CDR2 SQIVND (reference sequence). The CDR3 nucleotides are TGTGCCAGCAGTAAATGGGAGAATGAAAAACTGTTTTTT. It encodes CASSKWENEKLFF.

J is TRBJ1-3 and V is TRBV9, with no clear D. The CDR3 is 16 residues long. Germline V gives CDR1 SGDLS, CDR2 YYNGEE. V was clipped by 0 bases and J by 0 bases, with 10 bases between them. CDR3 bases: TGTGCCAGCAGCGTAGTGGGAGGCCTCTCTGGAAACACCATATATTTT. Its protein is CASSVVGGLSGNTIYF.

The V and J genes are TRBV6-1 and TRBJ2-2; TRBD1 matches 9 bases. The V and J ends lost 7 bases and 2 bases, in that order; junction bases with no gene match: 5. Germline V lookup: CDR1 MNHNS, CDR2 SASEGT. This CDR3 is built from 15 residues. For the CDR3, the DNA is TGTGCCAGCACCGGGACAGGGATCAACACCGGGGAGCTGTTTTTT. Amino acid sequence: CASTGTGINTGELFF.

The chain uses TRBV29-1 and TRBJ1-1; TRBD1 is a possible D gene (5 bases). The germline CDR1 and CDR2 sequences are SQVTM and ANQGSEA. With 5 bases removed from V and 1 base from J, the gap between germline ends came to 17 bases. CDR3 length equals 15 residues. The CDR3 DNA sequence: TGCAGCGTTACCCCGGTGGAGGGGAAGAACACTGAAGCTTTCTTT. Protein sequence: CSVTPVEGKNTEAFF.

The CDR3 reads CASSLGPTGDPRNEQFF. The CDR3, as DNA: TGTGCCAGCAGCTTAGGCCCGACAGGGGACCCTAGGAATGAGCAGTTCTTC. The genes are TRBV11-2 and TRBJ2-1; 8 bases fit TRBD1. CDR3 length: 17 residues. Germline CDR1 reads SGHAT; CDR2 reads FQNNGV. Losses at the gene ends were 1 base for V and 7 bases for J; bases not matched to a gene: 12.

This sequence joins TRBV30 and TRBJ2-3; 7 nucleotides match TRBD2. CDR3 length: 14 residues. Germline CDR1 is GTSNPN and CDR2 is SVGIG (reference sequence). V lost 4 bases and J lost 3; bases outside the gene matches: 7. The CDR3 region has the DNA TGTGCCTGGACGAGGGAGGGTGGAACAGATACGCAGTATTTT. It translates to CAWTREGGTDTQYF. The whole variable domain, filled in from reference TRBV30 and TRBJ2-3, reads SQTIHQWPATLVQPVGSPLSLECTVEGTSNPNLYWYRQAAGRGLQLLFYSVGIGQISSEVPQNLSASRPQDRQFILSSKKLLLSDSGFYLCAWTREGGTDTQYFGPGTRLTVL.

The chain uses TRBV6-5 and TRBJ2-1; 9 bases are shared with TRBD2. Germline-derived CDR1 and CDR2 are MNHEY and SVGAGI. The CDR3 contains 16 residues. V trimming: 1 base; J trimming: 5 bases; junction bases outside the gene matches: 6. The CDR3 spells CASSYFGGGADNEQFF. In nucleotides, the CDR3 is TGTGCCAGCAGTTACTTCGGCGGGGGGGCCGACAATGAGCAGTTCTTC.